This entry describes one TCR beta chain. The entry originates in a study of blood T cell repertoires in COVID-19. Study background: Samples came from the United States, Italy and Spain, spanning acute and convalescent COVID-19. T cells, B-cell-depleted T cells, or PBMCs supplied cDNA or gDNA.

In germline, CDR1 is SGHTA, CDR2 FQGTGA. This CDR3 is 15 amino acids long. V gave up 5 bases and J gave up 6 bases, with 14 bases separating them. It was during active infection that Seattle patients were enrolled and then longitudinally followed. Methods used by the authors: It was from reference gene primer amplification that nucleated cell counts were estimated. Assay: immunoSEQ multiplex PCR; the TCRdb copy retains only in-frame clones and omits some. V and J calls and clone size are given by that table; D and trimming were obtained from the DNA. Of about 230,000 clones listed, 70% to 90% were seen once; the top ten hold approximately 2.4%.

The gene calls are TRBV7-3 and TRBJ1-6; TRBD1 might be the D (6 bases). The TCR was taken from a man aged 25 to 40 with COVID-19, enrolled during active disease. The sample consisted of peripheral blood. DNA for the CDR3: TGTGCCAGCAGCCGGGAGGGGGGATCTAATTCACCCCTCCACTTT. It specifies CASSREGGSNSPLHF.